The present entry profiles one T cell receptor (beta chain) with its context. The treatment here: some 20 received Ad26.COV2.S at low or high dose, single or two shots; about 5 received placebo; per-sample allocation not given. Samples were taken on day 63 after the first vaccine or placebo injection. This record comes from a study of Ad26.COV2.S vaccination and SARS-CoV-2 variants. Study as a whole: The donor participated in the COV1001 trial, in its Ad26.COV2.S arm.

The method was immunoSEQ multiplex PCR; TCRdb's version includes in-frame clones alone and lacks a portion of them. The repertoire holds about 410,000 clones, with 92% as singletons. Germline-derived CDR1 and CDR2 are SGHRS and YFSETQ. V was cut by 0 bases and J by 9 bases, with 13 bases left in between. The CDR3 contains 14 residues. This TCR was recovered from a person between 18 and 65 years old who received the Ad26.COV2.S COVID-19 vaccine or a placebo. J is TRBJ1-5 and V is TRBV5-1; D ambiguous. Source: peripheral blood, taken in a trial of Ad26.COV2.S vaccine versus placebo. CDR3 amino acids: CASSLGGQGWPQHF. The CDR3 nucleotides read TGCGCCAGCAGCTTGGGAGGGCAAGGATGGCCCCAGCATTTT. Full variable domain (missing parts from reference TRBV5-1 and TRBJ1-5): KAGVTQTPRYLIKTRGQQVTLSCSPISGHRSVSWYQQTPGQGLQFLFEYFSETQRNKGNFPGRFSGRQFSNSRSEMNVSTLELGDSALYLCASSLGGQGWPQHFGDGTRLSIL.